This is a list of T cell receptor beta chains from one sample in a study of human T cells and chemical hapten exposure. TCRdb ran MiXCR on the RACE reads and lists one entry per CDR3 protein. The sample has 180,000 or so distinct CDR3 sequences, 14% seen once. The sequencing here drew on whole blood, taken in connection with sensitization to the hapten diphenylcyclopropenone (DPC). These TCRs come from a woman in her twenties or thirties with alopecia areata. Some clones in this sample may be carry-over from other donors' samples. The CDR3 runs from the conserved cysteine through the conserved F or W. The D gene is left open where the match is weak. Some rows mark clone size as missing; the rest say once, few, many or name a class of expanded clone.

j_call	v_call	clone_size	d_call	cdr3_nt	cdr3_aa
TRBJ1-4	TRBV12-5	few	NA	TGTGCTAGTGGTTCCGATCGCAGGGGCCCTTTTTATGAAAAACTGTTTTTT	CASGSDRRGPFYEKLFF
TRBJ2-7	TRBV12-3/TRBV12-4	NA	NA	TGTGCCAGCAGTTTAAACAGGGTATACGAGCAGTACTTC	CASSLNRVYEQYF
TRBJ2-7	TRBV6-5	NA	NA	TGTGCCAGCAGTTACAGCGGACAACCCTCCGAGCAGTACTTC	CASSYSGQPSEQYF
TRBJ1-1	TRBV20-1	few	NA	TGCAGTGCTAGTCAATCGGTGGGCACTGAAGCTTTCTTT	CSASQSVGTEAFF
TRBJ2-2	TRBV7-9	NA	NA	TGTGCCAGCAGCTTATTAGGGGGACCGAACACCGGGGAGCTGTTTTTT	CASSLLGGPNTGELFF
TRBJ1-5	TRBV28	few	NA	TGTGCCAGCAGTTCATCTACCATGATTGGAAGCAATCAGCCCCAGCATTTT	CASSSSTMIGSNQPQHF
TRBJ1-2	TRBV5-1	NA	TRBD1	TGCGCCAGCAGCATGGGACAGGGGAATAACTATGGCTACACCTTC	CASSMGQGNNYGYTF
TRBJ2-4	TRBV3-1	NA	NA	TGTGCCAGCAGCCAAGATCAGAAAAACATTCAGTACTTC	CASSQDQKNIQYF
TRBJ2-5	TRBV5-8	few	TRBD2	TGTGCCAGCAGGCCCGGGACTAGCGGCCTCACGGAGACCCAGTACTTC	CASRPGTSGLTETQYF
TRBJ1-1	TRBV3-1	NA	NA	TGTGCCAGCAGCCCAATGTCCATAGGGGGGACTGAAGCTTTCTTT	CASSPMSIGGTEAFF
TRBJ2-7	TRBV19	few	NA	TGTGCCAGTAGTATAGTTGGTGGTTCCTCCCAGCAGTACTTC	CASSIVGGSSQQYF
TRBJ1-5	TRBV12-3/TRBV12-4	few	NA	TGTGCCAGCCGACTGTCTGGGACCGCGCGGCCCCAGCATTTT	CASRLSGTARPQHF
TRBJ1-1	TRBV20-1	many	NA	TGCAGTGCTAGAGATAGGAGTTCGAACACTGAAGCTTTCTTT	CSARDRSSNTEAFF
TRBJ1-5	TRBV28	NA	NA	TGTGCCAGCAGTTTTCTGATTCGCGGGGGCTATCAGCCCCAGCATTTT	CASSFLIRGGYQPQHF
TRBJ2-5	TRBV5-1	NA	TRBD2	TGCGCCAGTCAACTAGCGGGACAAGAGACCCAGTACTTC	CASQLAGQETQYF
TRBJ2-5	TRBV2	NA	TRBD2	TGTGCCAGCCGGGGGGGCTCGGAAGAGACCCAGTACTTC	CASRGGSEETQYF